This T cell receptor (beta chain) was sequenced during a study of T-cell reconstitution after alpha-beta-depleted transplantation in children. Trimming pared 0 bases from V and 2 bases from J, leaving 8 bases between. Germline assignment: CDR1 KGHSH and CDR2 LQKENI. This CDR3 spans 14 amino acids. About this clonotype itself: No antigen is known for it.

The TCRbeta library was prepared with unique molecular identifiers. TCRdb redid the calling of the PCR reads with MiXCR, one entry per CDR3 protein. The table lists tens of thousands of distinct CDR3 sequences, about 9% of them singletons. Broader study findings: Newly produced T cells mostly accounted for T-cell counts and diversity one year post-transplant. There were reportedly several hundred expanded graft clones from which alpha-beta T cells came about two months after transplant. TCRbeta diversity was high at day 60 in some patients (a result of surviving recipient T cells and thymic progenitors).

The clonotype was recovered from a male patient under 10 years old who had a stem cell transplant for chronic granulomatous disease, so the T cells may come from the graft donor. The specimen comprised PBMCs, mostly from graft donor cells, sampled 60 days after TCRalphabeta/CD19-depleted stem cell transplant. The chain has TRBV18 and TRBJ2-7; D not certain. The CDR3 is CASSPPDGPYEQYF. CDR3 coding DNA: TGTGCCAGCTCACCACCCGATGGGCCCTACGAGCAGTACTTC.